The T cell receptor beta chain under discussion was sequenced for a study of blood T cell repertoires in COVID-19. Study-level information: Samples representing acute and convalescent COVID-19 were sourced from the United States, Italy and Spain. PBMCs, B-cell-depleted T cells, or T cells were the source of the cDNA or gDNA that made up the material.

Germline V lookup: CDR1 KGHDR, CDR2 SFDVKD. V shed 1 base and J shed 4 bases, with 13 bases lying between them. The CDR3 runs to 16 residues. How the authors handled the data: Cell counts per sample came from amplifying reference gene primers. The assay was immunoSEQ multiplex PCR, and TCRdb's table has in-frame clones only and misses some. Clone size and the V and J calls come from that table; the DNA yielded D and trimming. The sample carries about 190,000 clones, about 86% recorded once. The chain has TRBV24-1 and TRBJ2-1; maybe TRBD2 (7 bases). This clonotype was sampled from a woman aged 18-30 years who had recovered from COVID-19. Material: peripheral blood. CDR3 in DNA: TGTGCCACCAGTGATTTAACGCGGGGGCCATACAATGAGCAGTTCTTC. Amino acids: CATSDLTRGPYNEQFF.